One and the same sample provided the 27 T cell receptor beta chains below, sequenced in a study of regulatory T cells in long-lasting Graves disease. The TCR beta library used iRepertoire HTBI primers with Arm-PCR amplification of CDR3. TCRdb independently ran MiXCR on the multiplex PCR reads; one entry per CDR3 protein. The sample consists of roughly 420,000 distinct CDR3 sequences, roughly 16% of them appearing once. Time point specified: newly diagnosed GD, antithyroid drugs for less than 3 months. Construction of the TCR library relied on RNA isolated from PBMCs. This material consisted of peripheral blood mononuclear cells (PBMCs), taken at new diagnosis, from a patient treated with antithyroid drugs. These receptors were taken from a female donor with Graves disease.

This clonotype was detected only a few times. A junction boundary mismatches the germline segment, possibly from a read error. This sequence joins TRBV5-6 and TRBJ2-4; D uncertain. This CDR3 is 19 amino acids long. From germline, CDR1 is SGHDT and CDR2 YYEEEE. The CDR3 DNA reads TGTGCCGGCAGCTTTCTCGTCGGCGCTGGGGAAGTTCTGGGAAACATTCAGTACTTC. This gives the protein CAGSFLVGAGEVLGNIQYF.

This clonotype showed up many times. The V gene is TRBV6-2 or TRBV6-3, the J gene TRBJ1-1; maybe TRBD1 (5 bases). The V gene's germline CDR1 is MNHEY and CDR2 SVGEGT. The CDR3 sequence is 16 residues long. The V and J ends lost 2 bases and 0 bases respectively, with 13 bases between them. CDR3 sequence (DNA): TGTGCCAGCAGTTACAGGACAAGTAGCATGAACACTGAAGCTTTCTTT. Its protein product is CASSYRTSSMNTEAFF.

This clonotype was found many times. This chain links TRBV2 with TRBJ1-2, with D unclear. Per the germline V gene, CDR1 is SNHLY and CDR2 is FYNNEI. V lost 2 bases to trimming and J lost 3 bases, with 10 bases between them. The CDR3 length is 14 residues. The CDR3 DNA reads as TGTGCCAGCAGTGAAAGAACACCTGACTATGGCTACACCTTC. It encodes CASSERTPDYGYTF.

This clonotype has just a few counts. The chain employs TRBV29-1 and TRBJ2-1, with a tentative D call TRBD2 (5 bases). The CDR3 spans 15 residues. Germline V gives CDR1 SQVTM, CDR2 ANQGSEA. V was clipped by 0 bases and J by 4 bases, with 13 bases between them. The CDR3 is CSVEDDGIAYNEQFF. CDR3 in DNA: TGCAGCGTTGAAGATGATGGCATAGCGTACAATGAGCAGTTCTTC.

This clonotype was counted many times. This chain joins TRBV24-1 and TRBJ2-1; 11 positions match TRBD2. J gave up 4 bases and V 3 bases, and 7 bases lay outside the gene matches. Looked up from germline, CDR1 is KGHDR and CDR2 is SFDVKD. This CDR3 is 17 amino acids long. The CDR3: CATSDTLLAGGYNEQFF. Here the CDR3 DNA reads TGTGCCACCAGTGATACCCTTCTAGCGGGGGGTTACAATGAGCAGTTCTTC.

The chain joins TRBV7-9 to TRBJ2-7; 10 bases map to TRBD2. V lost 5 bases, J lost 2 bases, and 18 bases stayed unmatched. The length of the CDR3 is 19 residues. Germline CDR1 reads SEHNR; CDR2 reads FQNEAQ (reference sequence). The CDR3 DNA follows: TGTGCCAGCAGCCCGACCCCGTTGCTTTCTAGCGGGAGCCCCTACGAGCAGTACTTC. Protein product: CASSPTPLLSSGSPYEQYF. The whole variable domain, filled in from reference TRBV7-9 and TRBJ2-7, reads DTGVSQNPRHKITKRGQNVTFRCDPISEHNRLYWYRQTLGQGPEFLTYFQNEAQLEKSRLLSDRFSAERPKGSFSTLEIQRTEQGDSAMYLCASSPTPLLSSGSPYEQYFGPGTRLTVT.

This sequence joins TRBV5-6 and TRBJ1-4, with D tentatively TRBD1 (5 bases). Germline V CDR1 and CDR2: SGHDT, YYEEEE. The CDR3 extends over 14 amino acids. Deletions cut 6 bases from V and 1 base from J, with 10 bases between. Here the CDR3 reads CASTQGGTNEKLFF. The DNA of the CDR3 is TGTGCCAGCACCCAGGGAGGAACTAATGAAAAACTGTTTTTT.

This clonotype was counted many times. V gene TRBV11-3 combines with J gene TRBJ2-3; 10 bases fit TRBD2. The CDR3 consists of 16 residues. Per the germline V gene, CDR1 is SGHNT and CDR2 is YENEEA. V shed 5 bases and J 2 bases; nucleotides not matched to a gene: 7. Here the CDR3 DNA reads TGTGCCAGCAGCCCCGGGACTAGCGACACCACAGATACGCAGTATTTT. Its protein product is CASSPGTSDTTDTQYF. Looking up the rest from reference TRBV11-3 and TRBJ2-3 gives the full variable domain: EAGVVQSPRYKIIEKKQPVAFWCNPISGHNTLYWYLQNLGQGPELLIRYENEEAVDDSQLPKDRFSAERLKGVDSTLKIQPAELGDSAVYLCASSPGTSDTTDTQYFGPGTRLTVL.

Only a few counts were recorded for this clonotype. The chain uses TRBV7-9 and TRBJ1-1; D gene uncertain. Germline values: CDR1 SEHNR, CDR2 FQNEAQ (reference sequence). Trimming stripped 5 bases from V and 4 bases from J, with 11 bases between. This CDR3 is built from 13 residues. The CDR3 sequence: CASSPGRATEAFF. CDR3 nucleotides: TGTGCCAGCAGCCCTGGACGGGCCACTGAAGCTTTCTTT.

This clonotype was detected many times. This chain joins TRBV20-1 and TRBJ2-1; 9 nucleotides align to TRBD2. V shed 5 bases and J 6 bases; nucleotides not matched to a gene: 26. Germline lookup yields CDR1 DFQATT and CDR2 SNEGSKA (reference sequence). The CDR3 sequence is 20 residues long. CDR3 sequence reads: CSALLAGSINHLYLVNEQFF. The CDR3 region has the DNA TGCAGTGCTCTTCTAGCGGGATCGATCAATCATCTTTACTTGGTCAATGAGCAGTTCTTC.

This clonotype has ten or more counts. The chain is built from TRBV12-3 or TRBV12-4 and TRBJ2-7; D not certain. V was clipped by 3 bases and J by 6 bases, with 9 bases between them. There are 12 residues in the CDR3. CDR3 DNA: TGTGCCAGCAGTTTTAATGTGCGCGAGCAGTACTTC. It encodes CASSFNVREQYF.

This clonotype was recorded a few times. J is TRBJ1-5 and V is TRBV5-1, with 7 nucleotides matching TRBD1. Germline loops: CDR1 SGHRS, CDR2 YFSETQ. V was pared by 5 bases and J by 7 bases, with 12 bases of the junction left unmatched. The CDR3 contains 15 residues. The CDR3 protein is CASSPTGMLGQPQHF. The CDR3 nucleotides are TGCGCCAGCAGTCCGACAGGGATGTTAGGCCAGCCCCAGCATTTT.

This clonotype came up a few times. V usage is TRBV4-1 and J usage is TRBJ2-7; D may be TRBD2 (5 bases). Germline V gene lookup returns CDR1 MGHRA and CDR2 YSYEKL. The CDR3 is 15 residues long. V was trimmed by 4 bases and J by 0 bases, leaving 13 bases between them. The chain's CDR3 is CASSPVWRSSYEQYF. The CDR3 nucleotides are TGCGCCAGCAGCCCTGTCTGGAGGAGCTCCTACGAGCAGTACTTC.

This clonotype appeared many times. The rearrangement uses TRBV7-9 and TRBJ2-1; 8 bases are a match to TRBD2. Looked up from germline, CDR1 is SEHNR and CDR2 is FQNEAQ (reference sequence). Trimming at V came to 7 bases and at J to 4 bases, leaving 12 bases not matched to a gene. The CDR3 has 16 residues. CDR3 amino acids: CASTNVGGGGYNEQFF. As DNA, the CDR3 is TGTGCCAGCACTAATGTCGGGGGCGGGGGGTACAATGAGCAGTTCTTC.

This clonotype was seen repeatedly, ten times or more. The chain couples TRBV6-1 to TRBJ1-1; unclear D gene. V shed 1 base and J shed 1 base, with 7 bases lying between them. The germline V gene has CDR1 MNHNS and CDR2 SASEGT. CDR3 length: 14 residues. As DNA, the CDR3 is TGTGCCAGCAGTGAAGAGAGGGCGAACACTGAAGCTTTCTTT. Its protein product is CASSEERANTEAFF.

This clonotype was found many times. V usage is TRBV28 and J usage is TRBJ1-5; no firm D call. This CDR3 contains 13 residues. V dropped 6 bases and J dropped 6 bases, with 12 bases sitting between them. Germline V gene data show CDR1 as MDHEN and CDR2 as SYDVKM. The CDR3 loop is CASSPPLGQPQHF. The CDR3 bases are TGTGCCAGCAGCCCCCCCCTGGGTCAGCCCCAGCATTTT. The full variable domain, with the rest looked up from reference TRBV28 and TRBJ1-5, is DVKVTQSSRYLVKRTGEKVFLECVQDMDHENMFWYRQDPGLGLRLIYFSYDVKMKEKGDIPEGYSVSREKKERFSLILESASTNQTSMYLCASSPPLGQPQHFGDGTRLSIL.

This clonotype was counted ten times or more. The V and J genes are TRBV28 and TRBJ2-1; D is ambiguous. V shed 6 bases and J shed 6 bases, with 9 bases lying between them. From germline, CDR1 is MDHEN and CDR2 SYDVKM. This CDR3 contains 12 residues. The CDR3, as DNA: TGTGCCAGCAGCGTCATTGGCAATGAGCAGTTCTTC. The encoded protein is CASSVIGNEQFF.

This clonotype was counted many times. The CDR3 protein is CSARDFVTSGSSDTQYF. CDR3 in DNA: TGCAGTGCTAGAGACTTCGTCACTAGCGGGAGCTCAGATACGCAGTATTTT. V is TRBV20-1 and J is TRBJ2-3; TRBD2 aligns across 11 bases. Germline V gene lookup returns CDR1 DFQATT and CDR2 SNEGSKA (reference sequence). The CDR3 extends over 17 amino acids. Germline trimming cut 0 bases from V and 4 bases from J; bases unmatched to any gene: 9.

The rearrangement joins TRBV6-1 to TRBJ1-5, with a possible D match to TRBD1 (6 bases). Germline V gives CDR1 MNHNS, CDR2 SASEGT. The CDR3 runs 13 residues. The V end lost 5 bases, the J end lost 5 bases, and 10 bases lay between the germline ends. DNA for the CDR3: TGTGCCAGCAGTACAGGGTTGGATCAGCCCCAGCATTTT. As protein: CASSTGLDQPQHF.

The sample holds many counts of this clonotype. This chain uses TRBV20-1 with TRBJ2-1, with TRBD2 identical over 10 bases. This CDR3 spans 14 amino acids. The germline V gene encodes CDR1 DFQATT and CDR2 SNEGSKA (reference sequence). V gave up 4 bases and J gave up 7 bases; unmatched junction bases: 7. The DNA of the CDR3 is TGCAGTGCTATTCGGGCTAGCGGGAGAAATGAGCAGTTCTTC. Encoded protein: CSAIRASGRNEQFF.

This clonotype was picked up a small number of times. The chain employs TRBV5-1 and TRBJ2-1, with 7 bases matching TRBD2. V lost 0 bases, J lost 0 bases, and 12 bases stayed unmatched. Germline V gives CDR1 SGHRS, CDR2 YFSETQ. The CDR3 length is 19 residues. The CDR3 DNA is TGCGCCAGCAGCTTGGAAGCGGGGAGCAGCCGGAGCTCCTACAATGAGCAGTTCTTC. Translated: CASSLEAGSSRSSYNEQFF.

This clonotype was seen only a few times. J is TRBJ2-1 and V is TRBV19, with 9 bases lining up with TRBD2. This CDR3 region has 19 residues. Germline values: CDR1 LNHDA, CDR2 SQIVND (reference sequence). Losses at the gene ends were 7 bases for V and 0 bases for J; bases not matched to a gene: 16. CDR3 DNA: TGTGCCAGTACTGGGCTTGGTCTAGCGGGGCGTCACTCCTACAATGAGCAGTTCTTC. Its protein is CASTGLGLAGRHSYNEQFF.

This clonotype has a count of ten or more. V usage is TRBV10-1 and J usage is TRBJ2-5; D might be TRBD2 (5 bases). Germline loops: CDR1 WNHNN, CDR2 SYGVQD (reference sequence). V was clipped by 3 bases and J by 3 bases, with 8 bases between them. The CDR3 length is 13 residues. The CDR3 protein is CASSEPGKETQYF. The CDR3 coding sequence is TGCGCCAGCAGTGAACCGGGGAAAGAGACCCAGTACTTC.

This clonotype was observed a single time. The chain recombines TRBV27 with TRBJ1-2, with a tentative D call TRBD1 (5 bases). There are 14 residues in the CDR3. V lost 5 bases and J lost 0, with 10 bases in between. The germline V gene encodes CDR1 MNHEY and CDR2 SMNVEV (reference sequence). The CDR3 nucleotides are TGTGCCAGCAGTGTGGGACGGCCTAACTATGGCTACACCTTC. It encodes CASSVGRPNYGYTF.

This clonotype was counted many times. The CDR3 protein is CATSVSSGDVTTGELFF. In DNA form, the CDR3 reads TGTGCCACCAGCGTCTCTAGCGGTGACGTTACGACCGGGGAGCTGTTTTTT. The J gene is TRBJ2-2, the V gene TRBV15, with 7 bases lining up with TRBD2. This CDR3 contains 17 residues. The V gene's germline CDR1 is LNHNV and CDR2 YYDKDF (reference sequence). J was trimmed by 5 bases and V by 5 bases; bases with no gene match: 14.

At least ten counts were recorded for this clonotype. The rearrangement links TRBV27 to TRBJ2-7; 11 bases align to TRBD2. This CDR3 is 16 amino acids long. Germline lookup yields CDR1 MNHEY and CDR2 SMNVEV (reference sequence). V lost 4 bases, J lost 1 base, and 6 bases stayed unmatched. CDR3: CASSSPGTSGSYEQYF. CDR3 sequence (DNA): TGTGCCAGCAGTTCCCCCGGGACTAGCGGTTCCTACGAGCAGTACTTC.

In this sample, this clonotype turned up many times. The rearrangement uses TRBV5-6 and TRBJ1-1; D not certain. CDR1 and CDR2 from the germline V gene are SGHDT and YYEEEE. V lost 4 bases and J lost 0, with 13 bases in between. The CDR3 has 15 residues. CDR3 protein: CASSRAPVMNTEAFF. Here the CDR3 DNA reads TGTGCCAGCAGCCGCGCCCCTGTCATGAACACTGAAGCTTTCTTT.